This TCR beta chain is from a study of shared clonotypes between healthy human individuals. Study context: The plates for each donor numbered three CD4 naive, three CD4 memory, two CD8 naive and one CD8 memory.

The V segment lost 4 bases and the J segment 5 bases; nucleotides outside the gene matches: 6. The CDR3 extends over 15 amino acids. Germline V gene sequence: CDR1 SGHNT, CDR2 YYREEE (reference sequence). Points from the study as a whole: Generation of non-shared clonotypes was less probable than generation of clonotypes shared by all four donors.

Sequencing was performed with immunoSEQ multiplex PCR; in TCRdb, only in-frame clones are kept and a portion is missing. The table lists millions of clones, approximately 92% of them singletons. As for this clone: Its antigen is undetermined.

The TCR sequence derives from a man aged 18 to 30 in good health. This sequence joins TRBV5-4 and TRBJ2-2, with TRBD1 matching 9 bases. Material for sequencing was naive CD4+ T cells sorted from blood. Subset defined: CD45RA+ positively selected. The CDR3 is CASSRGGQGTGELFF. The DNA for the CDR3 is TGTGCCAGCAGCCGCGGCGGACAGGGGACCGGGGAGCTGTTTTTT.